These T cell receptor beta chains were read from a single sample in a study of control samples from healthy donors and cancer patients. Clones were read by immunoSEQ multiplex PCR, and TCRdb kept only the in-frame ones, dropping some. The sample includes roughly 190,000 clones. Sequenced sample: blood. These receptors were collected from a woman aged 25 to 45 in good health. Both conserved end residues are part of each CDR3. The order of the fields is D gene, V gene, J gene, CDR3 DNA, CDR3 protein. A D gene is named only where the DNA matches it firmly.

>-|TRBV5-6|TRBJ2-7
TGTGCCAGCAGCTTGGAGGGCGCAGGGGCCTCCTACGAGCAGTACTTC
CASSLEGAGASYEQYF
>-|TRBV2|TRBJ1-2
TGTGCCAGCAGTGGGCGGTTCTATGGCTACACCTTC
CASSGRFYGYTF
>TRBD2|TRBV4-1|TRBJ2-3
TGCGCCAGCAGCCAACGACTAGCGGGGGTTAAAACAGATACGCAGTATTTT
CASSQRLAGVKTDTQYF
>-|TRBV18|TRBJ1-1
TGTGCCAGCTCACCGGGCGAGGGGACTGAAGCTTTCTTT
CASSPGEGTEAFF
>-|TRBV6-5|TRBJ1-3
TGTGCCAGCAGCCGTACAGGGATCGGAAACACCATATATTTT
CASSRTGIGNTIYF
>-|TRBV6-1|TRBJ2-2
TGTGCCAGCAGTGAACGGGAGAGGGCGAACACCGGGGAGCTGTTTTTT
CASSERERANTGELFF
>TRBD1|TRBV7-3|TRBJ1-1
TGTGCCAGCAGCCGGACAGGGCCCATGGCTGAAGCTTTCTTT
CASSRTGPMAEAFF
>-|TRBV2|TRBJ2-2
TGTGCCACCAATTCGGGACGGGTGACCGGGGAGCTGTTTTTT
CATNSGRVTGELFF
>-|TRBV18|TRBJ1-1
TGTGCCAGCTCACCACCCCAGGGAGGCGACACTGAAGCTTTCTTT
CASSPPQGGDTEAFF
>TRBD1|TRBV10-3|TRBJ1-1
TGTGCCATCAGTGTTCCGGGACAGAGAGCCACTGAAGCTTTCTTT
CAISVPGQRATEAFF
>TRBD1|TRBV7-2|TRBJ1-2
TGTGCCAGCAGCTTAATCGGGCAGGGGGGCGGTGGCTACACCTTC
CASSLIGQGGGGYTF
>-|TRBV11-2|TRBJ1-3
TGTGCCAGCAGCTTAGCCCTGGCCATATATTTT
CASSLALAIYF
>-|TRBV7-9|TRBJ1-4
TGTGCCAGCAGATCGGTTACAGGGAAGGTTGAAAAACTGTTTTTT
CASRSVTGKVEKLFF
>-|TRBV30|TRBJ2-1
TGTGCCTGGAGTGTAGTCAATGAGCAGTTCTTC
CAWSVVNEQFF
>TRBD1|TRBV28|TRBJ1-2
TGTGCCAGCAGCACAACCGGGACAGGGAGCTATGGCTACACCTTC
CASSTTGTGSYGYTF
>-|TRBV4-3|TRBJ1-2
TGCGCCAGCAGCCAAGAGGCCACAGGGAGGAAAGGTGGCTACACCTTC
CASSQEATGRKGGYTF
>TRBD1|TRBV7-9|TRBJ1-5
TGTGCCAGCAGCTTAGCAGGACAGGGCTTAAATCAGCCCCAGCATTTT
CASSLAGQGLNQPQHF
>-|TRBV13|TRBJ1-2
TGTGCCAGCAGCCAACAGGGTTGGGGCTACACCTTC
CASSQQGWGYTF
>TRBD2|TRBV7-9|TRBJ2-1
TGTGCCAGCAGCTTAGCGGCGGGGGGAAGTAATGAGCAGTTCTTC
CASSLAAGGSNEQFF
>-|TRBV6-2/TRBV6-3|TRBJ1-2
TGTGCCAGCAGTTACGACAGGATCTATGGCTACACCTTC
CASSYDRIYGYTF
>-|TRBV28|TRBJ1-3
TGTGCCAGCAGAAAGAGGACGGGAGGAAACACCATATATTTT
CASRKRTGGNTIYF
>-|TRBV2|TRBJ2-7
TGTGCCAGCAGTACCCGGGACTTAACCTACGAGCAGTACTTC
CASSTRDLTYEQYF
>TRBD1|TRBV5-4|TRBJ1-1
TGTGCCAGCAGCCTGACAGGGGGTAACACTGAAGCTTTCTTT
CASSLTGGNTEAFF
>-|TRBV7-3|TRBJ2-7
TGTGCCAGCAGCTTAACAGGGGGCTCCTACGAGCAGTACTTC
CASSLTGGSYEQYF
>-|TRBV5-8|TRBJ2-5
TGTGCCAGCAGCTTTCCTTCAGGGGAGACCCAGTACTTC
CASSFPSGETQYF
>-|TRBV6-5|TRBJ2-7
TGTGCCAGCAGTTACTCGACTCACAGGGCCTACGAGCAGTACTTC
CASSYSTHRAYEQYF
>-|TRBV12-3/TRBV12-4|TRBJ1-2
TGTGCCAGCAGGCAGGGAAACTATGGCTACACCTTC
CASRQGNYGYTF
>TRBD2|TRBV29-1|TRBJ2-1
TGCAGCGTCAAAGCGGGGGGGCCCGACAATGAGCAGTTCTTC
CSVKAGGPDNEQFF
>-|TRBV30|TRBJ1-6
TGTGCCTGCAAACCTGACAGTCTCACCCATAATTCACCCCTCCACTTT
CACKPDSLTHNSPLHF
>-|TRBV6-1|TRBJ1-4
TGTGCCAGCAGTGAACTCGGGGGCCGTAATGAAAAACTGTTTTTT
CASSELGGRNEKLFF
>TRBD1|TRBV18|TRBJ1-2
TGTGCCAGCTCACCAGGCGGGGACAGACACGGCTACACCTTC
CASSPGGDRHGYTF
>-|TRBV28|TRBJ1-1
TGTGCCAGCAGTCGAGGTGGGAACACTGAAGCTTTCTTT
CASSRGGNTEAFF
>TRBD1|TRBV27|TRBJ1-6
TGTGCCAGCAGGCCCGGGACAGGGTCTAATTCACCCCTCCACTTT
CASRPGTGSNSPLHF
>TRBD1|TRBV7-8|TRBJ1-5
TGTGCCAGCAGCGAGACAGGGACTCAGCCCCAGCATTTT
CASSETGTQPQHF
>-|TRBV10-1|TRBJ2-3
TGCGCCAGCAGTGAGTCGGCAGCCACAGATACGCAGTATTTT
CASSESAATDTQYF
>TRBD2|TRBV7-2|TRBJ2-5
TGTGCCAGCAGCTCAACGCCGGGACTAGCGGGGGGTCACCAAGAGACCCAGTACTTC
CASSSTPGLAGGHQETQYF
>-|TRBV20-1|TRBJ2-7
TGCAGTGCTAGTTTACTCTCCGTGTACGAGCAGTACTTC
CSASLLSVYEQYF
>-|TRBV5-6|TRBJ2-6
TGTGCCAGCAGCTGGCGGACGACTGGGGCCAACGTCCTGACTTTC
CASSWRTTGANVLTF
>TRBD1|TRBV5-8|TRBJ2-2
TGTGCCAGCAGCCCGACAGGGTTTAAGCTGTTTTTT
CASSPTGFKLFF
>-|TRBV7-2|TRBJ2-7
TGTGCCAGCAGCTTAGCGGGGTATGGATACGAGCAGTACTTC
CASSLAGYGYEQYF
>TRBD1|TRBV7-6|TRBJ1-1
TGTGCCAGCAGCCCCCGGCAGGGGGGCACTGAAGCTTTCTTT
CASSPRQGGTEAFF
>TRBD1|TRBV6-2/TRBV6-3|TRBJ1-4
TGTGCCAGCAGCCTCGACAGGGTTGCTAATGAAAAACTGTTTTTT
CASSLDRVANEKLFF
>-|TRBV6-1|TRBJ1-2
TGTGCCAGCAGTGAAGTTACAACTAACTATGGCTACACCTTC
CASSEVTTNYGYTF
>-|TRBV28|TRBJ1-6
TGTGCCAGCAGTTTGACAGTTGGGGGAAATTCACCCCTCCACTTT
CASSLTVGGNSPLHF
>TRBD1|TRBV7-8|TRBJ1-2
TGTGCCAGCAGCTCGTCGGACAGGCCCTACGCAGCTAACTATGGCTACACCTTC
CASSSSDRPYAANYGYTF
>-|TRBV28|TRBJ1-1
TGTGCCAGCCGAACAAGAGAAGGAACTGAAGCTTTCTTT
CASRTREGTEAFF
>-|TRBV12-3/TRBV12-4|TRBJ1-1
TGTGCCAGCACCTTAGGGGAGGCCACTGAAGCTTTCTTT
CASTLGEATEAFF
>-|TRBV15|TRBJ1-4
TGTGCCACCAGCAGAGCGGGGAGTAATGAAAAACTGTTTTTT
CATSRAGSNEKLFF
>-|TRBV9|TRBJ1-5
TGTGCCAGCAGCGTAGGAGGAGGGGACAATCAGCCCCAGCATTTT
CASSVGGGDNQPQHF
>-|TRBV4-1|TRBJ1-1
TGCGCCAGCAGCCAAGTCTCACTAACGGGAATTGCTTTCTTT
CASSQVSLTGIAFF
>-|TRBV5-1|TRBJ1-1
TGCGCCAGCAGCTTGGGGGGACGGGAGTACACTGAAGCTTTCTTT
CASSLGGREYTEAFF
>-|TRBV5-5|TRBJ1-1
TGTGCCAGCAGCTTGGCCAGGGGCCCGAACACTGAAGCTTTCTTT
CASSLARGPNTEAFF